This T cell receptor beta chain was obtained from a study of blood T cell repertoires in COVID-19. Study background: Some COVID-19 samples were acute and others convalescent; all came from the United States, Italy and Spain.

V was clipped by 8 bases and J by 1 base, with 11 bases between them. Germline assignment: CDR1 ENHRY and CDR2 SYGVKD. The CDR3 consists of 13 residues. Clones were read by immunoSEQ multiplex PCR, and TCRdb kept only the in-frame ones, dropping some. Here the sample spans about 210,000 clones, more than 70% being singletons. The chain recombines TRBV10-3 with TRBJ1-1; D possibly corresponds to TRBD1 (6 bases). The sequence derives from a woman between 50 and 59 years old with acute or convalescent COVID-19. Material for sequencing was peripheral blood. CDR3 region: CAIQPTGNTEAFF. CDR3 in DNA: TGTGCCATCCAGCCGACAGGGAACACTGAAGCTTTCTTT.